This T cell receptor (beta chain) was recovered during a study of T cell clones after liver transplantation. Study results and limitations: Circulating graft-donor-reactive CD4 TCRbeta sequences fell significantly post-transplant in 5 of 8 subjects.

This CDR3 is 12 amino acids long. Trimming took 5 bases from V and 6 from J, leaving 5 bases between them. Germline V gene data show CDR1 as SEHNR and CDR2 as FQNEAQ (reference sequence). A note on this clone: No antigen is known for it.

The assay was immunoSEQ multiplex PCR, and TCRdb's table has in-frame clones only and misses some. The table has some 60,000 clones, 60% to 80% seen once. The chain links TRBV7-9 to TRBJ1-6; D ambiguous. The specimen was CD4+ T cells from blood, collected before liver transplant. The clonotype was recovered from a human donor who received a liver transplant. DNA of the CDR3: TGTGCCAGCAGCCTTAGTAATTCACCCCTCCACTTT. Residues: CASSLSNSPLHF.